Detailed here is one T cell receptor (beta chain). The antigen this receptor binds is unknown. Base qualities are not at hand, and no much larger clone is one base apart. Inclusive of the bounding cysteine and phenylalanine, the CDR3 is 13 residues long. The read is trimmed to its CDR3 DNA, 39 bases read in frame from base 1. The junction shows trimming of 3 bases on V and 9 bases on J, plus 9 bases between the germline ends. Per the germline V gene (reference sequence), SEHNR is the CDR1 and FQNEAQ is the CDR2. Using the deep immunoSEQ assay, TCR CDR3 regions were amplified from genomic DNA by multiplex PCR. For each cell subset, the extracted genomic DNA was distributed evenly across all wells of several immunoSEQ 96-well plates, and each plate served as one replicate. Each replicate PCR for sorted subsets received roughly 0.2 ug genomic DNA, equal to roughly 29,000 T cell genomes. Purified libraries were measured with a Qubit 3.0 fluorometer, size-checked on a Bioanalyzer 2100, and measured again with the KAPA Library Quantification kit. Each immunoSEQ 96-well plate was sequenced on its own single-read 150-cycle Illumina NextSeq 550 flow cell. Concerning the study's data processing: Because the immunoSEQ output included only junctional sequences and no quality scores, the filtering could not be the same as the filtering used for full-length reads. To assign V/J genes and CDR3, sequences were annotated against IMGT germline references using PyIR, a Python wrapper for IgBLAST v1.9. Reads were removed for weak V/J assignments (E-value above 1e-6), missing CDR3, stop codons, out-of-frame junctions, or ambiguous translated residues. V3J clonotypes were defined by identical inferred V gene, J gene, and CDR3 amino acid sequence. The percentage overlap between two repertoires was calculated by dividing the number of shared unique clonotypes by the size of the smaller repertoire. Repertoire richness was assessed with RTK rarefaction, the Chao1 estimator, and Recon v2.1 estimates of unobserved clonotypes. Generation probabilities were computed with OLGA for all TCRbeta clonotypes obtained by the gDNA method from a few donors. TCRdb took over this immuneACCESS table, retaining in-frame rearrangements with V and J assigned. Such tables are incomplete; in checked studies, under half of the missing clones stem from an unresolved V gene, and the remainder is unexplained. For V, J and clone size, that table is used; D and trimming come from the DNA. In this sample the table shows some 2 million clones, about 95% of which occur a single time. The ten largest clonotypes hold roughly 0.13% of the sample.

The donors were healthy, HIV-negative adults who had no recently reported acute infections or vaccinations. Every donor was a Caucasian adult living in Nashville, Tennessee, USA. Magnetic negative selection was used to enrich CD4+ T cells, after which naive cells were positively selected on CD45RA and the negative fraction became the memory subset. After blood collection by leukapheresis, PBMCs were isolated using Ficoll-Histopaque density gradient centrifugation and then cryopreserved in the vapor phase of liquid nitrogen. Analytical flow cytometry was used to check the purity and quantity of every magnetically sorted T cell population. Each sorted fraction had its genomic DNA isolated and then quantified by UV absorbance on a Nanodrop 2000c. This entry comes from a study of shared clonotypes between healthy human individuals (dated by TCRdb to between 2020 and 2021). About the full investigation: The cohort comprised two women and a few men aged 18 to 49 years. For each donor, CD4 naive and CD4 memory were each given three plates, CD8 naive was given two plates, and CD8 memory was given one plate. The study deeply sequenced blood TCR repertoires of five healthy adults to estimate repertoire size and the extent of clonotype sharing between individuals. Libraries were prepared and TCR repertoires were sequenced by different laboratories using diverse techniques, in order to increase sequencing depth and limit assay-specific biases. Per donor, leukapheresis produced somewhere between about 0.94 and 10 billion PBMCs. The research as a whole found: Based on pairwise subsampling, the degree of clonotype sharing among donors was expected to be affected by sequencing depth. Because the study included a small number of donors, the genetic and exposure-history diversity represented was limited. Even with the large sequencing depth, rarefaction of the sorted-subset datasets indicated that sequencing was incomplete. Estimated clonotype richness was generally larger for naive than for memory subsets. Across a handful of donors, around 5.4% of naive CD4, roughly 3.5% of naive CD8, about 2.3% of memory CD4, and about 0.4% of memory CD8 clonotypes were shared. Compared with non-shared clonotypes, the clonotypes found in all four sorted-subset donors had higher generation probabilities. Sampling was restricted to blood, and TCR repertoires in tissues likely differ from the TCR repertoires found in blood.

The sample taken for sequencing was naive CD4+ T cells sorted from blood. What the cell subset or site label conveys for this sample: CD45RA+ positively selected. The chain employs TRBV7-9 and TRBJ1-6; a confident D gene designation cannot be given. The receptor was derived from a man aged 18 to 30 in good health. The CDR3 corresponds to CASSFQPVSPLHF. The nucleotide sequence is TGTGCCAGCAGCTTCCAACCTGTTTCACCCCTCCACTTT.